This note documents a single T cell receptor beta chain sequence. Its target is not known. This may be a read error, as it is one base from a much larger clone. This sample was taken from a study of tumor and adjacent non-tumor tissue in lung cancer. Looking at the study overall: There were about twelve adenocarcinoma, 2 squamous cell carcinoma and 1 small cell lung cancer cases.

CDR1 is MNHEY and CDR2 is SVGAGI in the germline V gene. This CDR3 spans 13 amino acids. The library came from three nested PCR rounds adapted from ARM-PCR protocols. TCRdb processed the multiplex PCR reads anew with MiXCR; each CDR3 protein has one entry. The sample has 120,000 or so distinct CDR3 sequences, around three fifths seen once. Findings and limits, study-wide: Patients with more diverse tumor TCRs had worse survival.

This sample's RNA came from whole unsorted tissue. The chain uses TRBV6-5 and TRBJ2-1, with a tentative D call TRBD1 (5 bases). This receptor was obtained from a man aged 30-40 years with non-small cell lung cancer. Material: lung tumor tissue. In nucleotides, the CDR3 is TGTGCCAGCAGTCGGACACCCTACAATGAGCTGTTCTTC. Residues: CASSRTPYNELFF.